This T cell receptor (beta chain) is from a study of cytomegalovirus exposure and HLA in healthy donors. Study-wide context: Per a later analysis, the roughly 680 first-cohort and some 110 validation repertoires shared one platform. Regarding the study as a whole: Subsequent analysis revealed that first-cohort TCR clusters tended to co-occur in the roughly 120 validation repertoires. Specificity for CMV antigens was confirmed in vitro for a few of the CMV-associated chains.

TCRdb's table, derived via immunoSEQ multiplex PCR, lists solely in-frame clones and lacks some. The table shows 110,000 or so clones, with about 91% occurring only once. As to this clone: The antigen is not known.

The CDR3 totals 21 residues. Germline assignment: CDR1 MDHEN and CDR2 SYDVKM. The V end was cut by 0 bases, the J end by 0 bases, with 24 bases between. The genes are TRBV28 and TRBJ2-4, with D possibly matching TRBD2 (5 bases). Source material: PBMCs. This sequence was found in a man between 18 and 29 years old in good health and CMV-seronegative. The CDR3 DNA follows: TGTGCCAGCAGTTTATGTTCTAGCTTCGTAAAAAACTGTTTAGCCAAAAACATTCAGTACTTC. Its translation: CASSLCSSFVKNCLAKNIQYF.